This T cell receptor beta chain originates from a study of blood T cell repertoires in COVID-19. At the level of the study: Specimens from acute and convalescent COVID-19 originated in the United States, Italy and Spain. From T cells, B-cell-depleted T cells, or PBMCs came the material, which was cDNA or gDNA.

The data were produced by immunoSEQ multiplex PCR, yet TCRdb's version contains in-frame clones alone and is incomplete. The sample has about 130,000 clones, roughly four fifths seen once; the top ten hold over 15%. With V trimmed by 6 bases and J by 6 bases, 5 bases remained unmatched. The V gene's germline CDR1 is MRHNA and CDR2 SNTAGT. The CDR3 totals 15 residues. The study assigned cohorts using participant-reported clinical history. Sequencing input: PBMCs or T cells enriched from blood (not recorded which). This receptor was taken from a man in his thirties or forties who had recovered from COVID-19. This rearrangement joins TRBV6-4 to TRBJ1-6; 10 nucleotides agree with TRBD1. The DNA of the CDR3 is TGTGCCAGCAGCCACGGACAGGGGGGTAATTCACCCCTCCACTTT. It is translated as CASSHGQGGNSPLHF.